This is a list of T cell receptor beta chains from one sample in a study of shared clonotypes between healthy human individuals. Assay used: immunoSEQ multiplex PCR; TCRdb lists only in-frame clones, some missing. The sample has over a million clones, 78% seen once. Source material: memory CD4+ T cells from PBMCs. The receptors were gathered from a man aged 18 to 30 in good health. Some clones in this sample may be carry-over from other donors' samples. The CDR3 runs from the conserved cysteine through the conserved F or W. D genes are given only for firm matches. Size is omitted from some rows. Given values are once, few, many or a class for expanded clones.

d_call j_call clone_size v_call cdr3_nt cdr3_aa
- TRBJ2-3 - TRBV9 TGTGCCAGCAGCGTAGAGCATCGAGGGACAACCCCGCAGTATTTT CASSVEHRGTTPQYF
- TRBJ1-2 - TRBV28 TGTGCCAGCAGTTGGGGGGGCTCCTATGGCTACACCTTC CASSWGGSYGYTF
- TRBJ1-2 - TRBV4-3 TGCGCCAGCAGCCAAGATTTCATAACTGGCTACACCTTC CASSQDFITGYTF
- TRBJ1-1 - TRBV25-1 TGTGCCAGCAGTGAATATTCCGCGAGAGGGTCGAAATTACCTGAAGCTTTCTTT CASSEYSARGSKLPEAFF
TRBD2 TRBJ2-3 - TRBV6-1 TGTGCCAGCAGTGATTGGGGACTAGCGGGAGGAGATACGCAGTATTTT CASSDWGLAGGDTQYF
- TRBJ2-6 - TRBV28 TGTGCCGGAGGTTCTGTTGAGGCCAACGTCCTGACTTTC CAGGSVEANVLTF
TRBD1 TRBJ1-2 - TRBV6-1 TGTGCCAGCAACTCCAAGGACAGGTTTGGGTATGGCTACACCTTC CASNSKDRFGYGYTF
- TRBJ2-5 - TRBV28 TGTGCCAGCAGTTCAGGGGAAGAGACCCAGTACTTC CASSSGEETQYF
TRBD1 TRBJ1-2 - TRBV4-2 TGTGCCAGCAGCCAAGTAGGGACAGGGGGCTATGGCTACACCTTC CASSQVGTGGYGYTF
- TRBJ2-6 - TRBV5-3 TGTGCCAGAAGCACGGGTCGACAGGAGGATCGGGGGGCCAACGTCCTGACTTTC CARSTGRQEDRGANVLTF
- TRBJ2-4 - TRBV14 TGTGCCAGCAGCCAACGCGGGACCTTTGTTGAGAACATTCAGTACTTC CASSQRGTFVENIQYF
- TRBJ2-7 - TRBV5-1 TGCGCCAGCATGAGAAGTGTCGAAGCCTACGAGCAGTACTTC CASMRSVEAYEQYF
TRBD1 TRBJ1-5 - TRBV4-1 TGCGCCAGCAGCCATGCCCGGGGGACAGGGGGCAATCAGCCCCAGCATTTT CASSHARGTGGNQPQHF
- TRBJ2-4 - TRBV28 TGTGCCAGCAGTTTTGCTTCCCTAGCCAAAAACATTCAGTACTTC CASSFASLAKNIQYF
- TRBJ2-3 - TRBV18 TGTGCCAGCTCACCACTCGGTGGGTGGGGAGATACGCAGTATTTT CASSPLGGWGDTQYF
- TRBJ1-4 - TRBV6-5 TGTGCCAGCATGGGGGCAGCAACTAATGAAAAACTGTTTTTT CASMGAATNEKLFF
- TRBJ2-1 - TRBV28 TGTGCCAGCAGGGGATTTCTAGCGACAGGTACATACAATGAGCAGTTCTTC CASRGFLATGTYNEQFF
- TRBJ2-7 - TRBV6-9 TGTGCCAGCAGTTATAGCCAGGTCGGCTACGAGCAGTACTTC CASSYSQVGYEQYF
- TRBJ1-4 once TRBV30 TGTGCCCGCCAATCCGACGAACGCGAAAAACTGTTTTTT CARQSDEREKLFF
TRBD1 TRBJ2-7 - TRBV6-5 TGTGCCAGCAGTTTTACAGGGGTATACGAGCAGTACTTC CASSFTGVYEQYF
- TRBJ1-1 - TRBV6-5 TGTGCCAGCAGTGGCCAGGGTACCACTGAAGCTTTCTTT CASSGQGTTEAFF
- TRBJ2-3 - TRBV5-4 TGTGCCAGCATACGGGACGGCTCTAGCACAGATACGCAGTATTTT CASIRDGSSTDTQYF
TRBD2 TRBJ2-7 - TRBV2 TGTGCCAGCAGCGAAAATGGGGGGGGTGCCTACGAGCAGTACTTC CASSENGGGAYEQYF
- TRBJ2-1 many TRBV10-2 TGCGCCAGCAGTGACGTAGCTAGAATCTACAATGAGCAGTTCTTC CASSDVARIYNEQFF
TRBD1 TRBJ1-4 - TRBV28 TGTGCCAGCAGTGAATACAGGGGGCGCAAAGAAAAACTGTTTTTT CASSEYRGRKEKLFF